Listed below are T cell receptor beta chains from one sample, sequenced in a study of post-analysis software for immune sequencing data. TCRdb re-derived calls from the PCR reads in MiXCR, one entry per CDR3 protein. The sample lists 350,000 to 500,000 distinct CDR3 sequences, about 40% seen once, with 7.6% in the top ten. Material for sequencing was blood. Receptors originate from a girl between 2 and 10 years old with multiple sclerosis. Both conserved end residues are part of each CDR3.

V: TRBV6-5
CDR3: CASSSPGQGSLNYGYTF

V: TRBV4-3
CDR3: CASSQDVLRDFSYEQYF

V: TRBV28
CDR3: CASRASGRAYNEQFF

V: TRBV5-1
CDR3: CASSLARAAQETQYF

V: TRBV7-9
CDR3: CASSSRQGEVNEQYF

V: TRBV13
CDR3: CASRGASAKGETQYF

V: TRBV5-1
CDR3: CASSPGTFTEAFF

V: TRBV7-9
CDR3: CASSSLRRVYRRKLFF

V: TRBV9
CDR3: CASSALAGGFQETQYF

V: TRBV5-5
CDR3: CASSLVGDPTYEQYF

V: TRBV4-2
CDR3: CASSQVASGGPWQFF

V: TRBV4-1
CDR3: CASSQDRGQGNTEAFF

V: TRBV10-3
CDR3: CAISEPDGQGAWSNQPQHF

V: TRBV3-1
CDR3: CASSWGHTMEQYF

V: TRBV29-1
CDR3: CSVRGTDTAGGITDTQYF

V: TRBV6-5
CDR3: CATGTGGSRSYTF